A selection of T cell receptor beta chains follows, all from one sample in a study of regulatory T cells in long-lasting Graves disease. TCRdb called the multiplex PCR reads again in MiXCR, with one record for every CDR3 protein. The sample holds about 470,000 distinct CDR3 sequences, just under 15% seen once. These data were also filed under a second study, of T cells in Graves' hyperthyroidism and ophthalmopathy.

Sequencing used peripheral blood mononuclear cells (PBMCs), obtained at new diagnosis, from a patient treated with antithyroid drugs. Every receptor here comes from a woman aged 25 to 39 with Graves disease. Each CDR3 is given with its conserved first and last residue. The D gene is left open where the match is weak. Only some rows state a clone size, as once, few, many or a class for expanded clones.

D gene	CDR3 length	V gene	clone size	J gene	CDR3 DNA	CDR3 protein
TRBD2	16	TRBV10-3	few	TRBJ2-7	TGTGCCATCAGTGAGGGGACTAGCGGGAAGGCGTACGAGCAGTACTTC	CAISEGTSGKAYEQYF
-	14	TRBV24-1	many	TRBJ2-3	TGTGCCACCAGTGCAAGCGCCTGGACAGATACGCAGTATTTT	CATSASAWTDTQYF
TRBD2	15	TRBV9	-	TRBJ2-7	TGTGCCAGCAGCCCCGGGACTAGCGGGAATCAAGAGCAGTACTTC	CASSPGTSGNQEQYF
-	14	TRBV30	few	TRBJ1-3	TGTGCCTGGAGTTCACCAGAATACGGAAACACCATATATTTT	CAWSSPEYGNTIYF
-	15	TRBV6-5	many	TRBJ1-2	TGTGCCAGCAGTTACCGAGGAGGGGGAAACTATGGCTACACCTTC	CASSYRGGGNYGYTF
TRBD2	16	TRBV3-1	many	TRBJ2-3	TGTGCCAGCAGCCACGGAGCGGGAGGGCGTATAGATACGCAGTATTTT	CASSHGAGGRIDTQYF
-	11	TRBV29-1	few	TRBJ1-1	TGCAGCGTTGAAGATCGCCAGGGGGCTTTCTTT	CSVEDRQGAFF
TRBD1	15	TRBV28	many	TRBJ1-2	TGTGCCAGCAGTTTCGGACAGGGGGGGAACTATGGCTACACCTTC	CASSFGQGGNYGYTF
-	13	TRBV29-1	few	TRBJ1-1	TGCAGCGTTGAACAGGGGTTGAACACTGAAGCTTTCTTT	CSVEQGLNTEAFF
-	12	TRBV6-1	-	TRBJ2-2	TGTGCCAGCACTCAACCTCCGGGGGAGCTGTTTTTT	CASTQPPGELFF
-	15	TRBV13	many	TRBJ1-1	TGTGCCAGCAGCTCGTCCACGGGGCGAGGCACTGAAGCTTTCTTT	CASSSSTGRGTEAFF
-	15	TRBV6-1	many	TRBJ2-7	TGTGCCAGCAGTGATCTGGGTCAGCTGTCCTACGAGCAGTACTTC	CASSDLGQLSYEQYF
-	15	TRBV11-3	few	TRBJ1-1	TGTGCCAGCAGCTTATATACAGGGTCGGACACTGAAGCTTTCTTT	CASSLYTGSDTEAFF
TRBD2	14	TRBV7-3	many	TRBJ2-5	TGTGCCAGCAGCCTGAGCGGGACTGAGGAGACCCAGTACTTC	CASSLSGTEETQYF
-	14	TRBV7-9	many	TRBJ2-3	TGTGCCAGCAGCTTACTCGCTAGAGGAGATACGCAGTATTTT	CASSLLARGDTQYF
TRBD2	17	TRBV11-2	many	TRBJ2-3	TGTGCCAGCAGCCCCTTGAGCGGGAGGGCCATGGGAGATACGCAGTATTTT	CASSPLSGRAMGDTQYF
-	17	TRBV9	-	TRBJ2-2	TGTGCCAGCAGCGTATTGGCTTTCGGACCGAACACCGGGGAGCTGTTTTTT	CASSVLAFGPNTGELFF
-	13	TRBV3-1	many	TRBJ1-5	TGTGCCAGCAGCCGAAAAAGCAATCAGCCCCAGCATTTT	CASSRKSNQPQHF
TRBD1	16	TRBV28	many	TRBJ2-1	TGTGCCAGCAGCCCCCCCGGACAGGGTAACTACAATGAGCAGTTCTTC	CASSPPGQGNYNEQFF
-	14	TRBV7-9	many	TRBJ1-2	TGTGCCAGCAGCTTAGAAGACACCTCCGATGGCTACACCTTC	CASSLEDTSDGYTF
-	15	TRBV30	few	TRBJ1-4	TGTGCCTGGAGCGGACGGGGGACCCCTAATGAAAAACTGTTTTTT	CAWSGRGTPNEKLFF
TRBD1	14	TRBV3-1	many	TRBJ2-4	TGTGCCAGCAGCCAAGGGACAGGGGATAACATTCAGTACTTC	CASSQGTGDNIQYF
TRBD2	18	TRBV9	few	TRBJ2-6	TGTGCCAGCAGCGTAGATAGCGGGAGGGCCTCTAGTAAGCTCGTCCTGACTTTC	CASSVDSGRASSKLVLTF
-	14	TRBV9	-	TRBJ1-5	TGTGCCAGCAGCGTAGATGGGGACAATCAGCCCCAGCATTTT	CASSVDGDNQPQHF
-	17	TRBV11-2	many	TRBJ2-5	TGTGCCAGCAGCTTAGACGCTCGAGGTACTAGGGCGGAGACCCAGTACTTC	CASSLDARGTRAETQYF
TRBD1	15	TRBV2	-	TRBJ1-6	TGTGCCAGCAGTGAATTGGCAGGGGGCGAATCACCCCTCCACTTT	CASSELAGGESPLHF
-	16	TRBV12-3/TRBV12-4	-	TRBJ2-3	TGTGCCAGCAGCATCTCCGCCACCGGATACACAGATACGCAGTATTTT	CASSISATGYTDTQYF
-	13	TRBV20-1	once	TRBJ2-3	TGCAGTGCTACCCCCTTAGGGGCAGATACGCAGTATTTT	CSATPLGADTQYF